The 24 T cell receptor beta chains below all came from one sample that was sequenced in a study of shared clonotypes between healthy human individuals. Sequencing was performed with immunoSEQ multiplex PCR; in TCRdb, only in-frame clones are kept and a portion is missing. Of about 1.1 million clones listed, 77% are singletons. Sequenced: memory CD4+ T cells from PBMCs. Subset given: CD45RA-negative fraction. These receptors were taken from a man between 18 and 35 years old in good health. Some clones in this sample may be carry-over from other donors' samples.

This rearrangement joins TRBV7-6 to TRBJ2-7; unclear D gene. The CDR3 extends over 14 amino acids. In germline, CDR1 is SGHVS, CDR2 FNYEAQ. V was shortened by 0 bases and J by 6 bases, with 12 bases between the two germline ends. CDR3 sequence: CASSLARQAPEQYF. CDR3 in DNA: TGTGCCAGCAGCTTAGCCCGGCAGGCTCCCGAGCAGTACTTC.

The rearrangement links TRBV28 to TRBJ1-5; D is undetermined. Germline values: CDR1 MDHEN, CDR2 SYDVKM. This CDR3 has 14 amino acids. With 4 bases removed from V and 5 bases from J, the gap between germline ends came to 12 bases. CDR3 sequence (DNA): TGTGCCAGCAGTTCCGGGGAAGTCGATCAGCCCCAGCATTTT. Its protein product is CASSSGEVDQPQHF.

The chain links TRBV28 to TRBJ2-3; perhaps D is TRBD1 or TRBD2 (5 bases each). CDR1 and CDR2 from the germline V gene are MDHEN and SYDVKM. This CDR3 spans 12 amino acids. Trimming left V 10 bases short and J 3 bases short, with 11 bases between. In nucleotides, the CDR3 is TGTGCCATGGGGGATCGAACAGATACGCAGTATTTT. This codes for CAMGDRTDTQYF.

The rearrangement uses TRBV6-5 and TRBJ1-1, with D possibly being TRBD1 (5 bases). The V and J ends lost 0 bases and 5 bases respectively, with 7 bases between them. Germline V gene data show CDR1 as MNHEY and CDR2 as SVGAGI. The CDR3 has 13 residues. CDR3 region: CASSYSKGTEAFF. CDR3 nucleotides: TGTGCCAGCAGTTACTCGAAGGGGACTGAAGCTTTCTTT.

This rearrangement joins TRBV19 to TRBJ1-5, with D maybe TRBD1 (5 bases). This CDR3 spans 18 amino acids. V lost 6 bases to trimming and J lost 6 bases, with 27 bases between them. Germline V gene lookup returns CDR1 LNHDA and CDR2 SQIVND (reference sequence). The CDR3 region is CASRSPLAAGRKGQPQHF. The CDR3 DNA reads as TGTGCCAGTAGGTCCCCTCTCGCCGCAGGGAGGAAGGGTCAGCCCCAGCATTTT.

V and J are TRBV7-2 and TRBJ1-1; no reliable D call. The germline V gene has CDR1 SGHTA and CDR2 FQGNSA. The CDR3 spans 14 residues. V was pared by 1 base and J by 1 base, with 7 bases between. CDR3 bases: TGTGCCAGCAGCTTAGACTCGGGGAACACTGAAGCTTTCTTT. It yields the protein CASSLDSGNTEAFF.

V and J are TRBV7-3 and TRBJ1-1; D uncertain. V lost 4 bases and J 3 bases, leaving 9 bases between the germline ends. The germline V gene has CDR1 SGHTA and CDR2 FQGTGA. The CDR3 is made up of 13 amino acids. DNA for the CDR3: TGTGCCAGCAGCTGGAAATTGGACACTGAAGCTTTCTTT. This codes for CASSWKLDTEAFF.

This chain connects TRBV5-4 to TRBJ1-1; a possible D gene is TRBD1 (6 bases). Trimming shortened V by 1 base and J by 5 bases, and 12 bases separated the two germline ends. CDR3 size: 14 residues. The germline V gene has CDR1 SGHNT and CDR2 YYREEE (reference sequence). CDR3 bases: TGTGCCAGCAGCTTGTCCCAAGGGGGGACTGAAGCTTTCTTT. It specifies CASSLSQGGTEAFF.

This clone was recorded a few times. CDR3 in amino acids: CASSASGVQYF. Here the CDR3 DNA reads TGTGCCAGCAGTGCCTCGGGAGTGCAGTACTTC. The genes are TRBV6-5 and TRBJ2-7; D is perhaps TRBD2 (6 bases). The CDR3 contains 11 residues. Germline V CDR1 and CDR2: MNHEY, SVGAGI. V was cut by 5 bases and J by 9 bases, with 11 bases left in between.

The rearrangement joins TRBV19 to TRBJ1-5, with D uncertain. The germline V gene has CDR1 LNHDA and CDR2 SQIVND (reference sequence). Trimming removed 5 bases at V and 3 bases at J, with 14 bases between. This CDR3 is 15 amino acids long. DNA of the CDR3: TGTGCCAGTAGTCCAGGAAGCCAGTTCAATCAGCCCCAGCATTTT. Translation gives CASSPGSQFNQPQHF.

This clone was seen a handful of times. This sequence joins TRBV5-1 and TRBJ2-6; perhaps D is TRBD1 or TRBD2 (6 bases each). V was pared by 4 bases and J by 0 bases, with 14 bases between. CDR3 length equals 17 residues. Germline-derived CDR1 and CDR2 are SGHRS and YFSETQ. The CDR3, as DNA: TGCGCCAGCAGCCCGGGGGCCTCCCGCTCTGGGGCCAACGTCCTGACTTTC. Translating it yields CASSPGASRSGANVLTF.

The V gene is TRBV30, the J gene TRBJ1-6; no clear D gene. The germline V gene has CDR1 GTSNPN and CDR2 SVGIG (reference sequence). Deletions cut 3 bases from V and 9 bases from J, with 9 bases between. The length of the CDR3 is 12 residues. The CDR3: CAWRHSASPLHF. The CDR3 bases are TGTGCCTGGAGACACTCTGCTTCACCCCTCCACTTT.

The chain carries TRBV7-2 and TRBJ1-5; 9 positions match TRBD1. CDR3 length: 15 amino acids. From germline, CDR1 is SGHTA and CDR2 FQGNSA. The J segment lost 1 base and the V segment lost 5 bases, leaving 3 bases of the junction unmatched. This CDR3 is CASSLGTGSNQPQHF. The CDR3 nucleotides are TGTGCCAGCAGCCTAGGGACAGGGAGCAATCAGCCCCAGCATTTT.

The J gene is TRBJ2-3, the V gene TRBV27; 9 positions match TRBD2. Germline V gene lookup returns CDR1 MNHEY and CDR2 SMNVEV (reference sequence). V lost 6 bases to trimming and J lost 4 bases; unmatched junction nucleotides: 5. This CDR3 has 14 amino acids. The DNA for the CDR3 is TGTGCCAGCAGAGCGGGAGGAAGACCAGATACGCAGTATTTT. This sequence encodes CASRAGGRPDTQYF.

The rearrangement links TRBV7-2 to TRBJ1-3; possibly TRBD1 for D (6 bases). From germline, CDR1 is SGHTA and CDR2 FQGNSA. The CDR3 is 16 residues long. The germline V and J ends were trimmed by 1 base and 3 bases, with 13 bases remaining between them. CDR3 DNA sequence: TGTGCCAGCAGCTTAGGTTCCAGGGGACTTGGAAACACCATATATTTT. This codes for CASSLGSRGLGNTIYF.

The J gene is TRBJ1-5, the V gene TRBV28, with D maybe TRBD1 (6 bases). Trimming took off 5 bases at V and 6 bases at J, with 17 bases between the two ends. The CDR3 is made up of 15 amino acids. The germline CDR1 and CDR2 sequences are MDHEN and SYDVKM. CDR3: CASSRSGTHFQPQHF. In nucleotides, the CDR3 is TGTGCCAGCAGTCGGTCCGGGACACATTTTCAGCCCCAGCATTTT. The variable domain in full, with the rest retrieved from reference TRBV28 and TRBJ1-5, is DVKVTQSSRYLVKRTGEKVFLECVQDMDHENMFWYRQDPGLGLRLIYFSYDVKMKEKGDIPEGYSVSREKKERFSLILESASTNQTSMYLCASSRSGTHFQPQHFGDGTRLSIL.

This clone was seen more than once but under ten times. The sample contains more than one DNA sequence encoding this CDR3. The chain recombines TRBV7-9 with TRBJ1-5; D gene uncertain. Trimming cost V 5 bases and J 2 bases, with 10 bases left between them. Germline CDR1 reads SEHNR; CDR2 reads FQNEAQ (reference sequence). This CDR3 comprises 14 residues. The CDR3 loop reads CASSRGGGNQPQHF. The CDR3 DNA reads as TGTGCCAGCAGCAGAGGCGGTGGCAATCAGCCCCAGCATTTT.

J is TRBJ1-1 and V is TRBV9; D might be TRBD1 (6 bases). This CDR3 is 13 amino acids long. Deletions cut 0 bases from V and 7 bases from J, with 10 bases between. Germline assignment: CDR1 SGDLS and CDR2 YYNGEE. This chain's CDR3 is CASSVESGVEAFF. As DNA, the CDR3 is TGTGCCAGCAGCGTAGAATCAGGGGTTGAAGCTTTCTTT.

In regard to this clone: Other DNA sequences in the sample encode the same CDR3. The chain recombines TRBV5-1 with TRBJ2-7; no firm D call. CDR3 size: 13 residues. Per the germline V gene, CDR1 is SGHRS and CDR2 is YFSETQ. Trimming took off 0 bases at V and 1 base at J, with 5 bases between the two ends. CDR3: CASSLGRSYEQYF. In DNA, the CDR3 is TGCGCCAGCAGCTTGGGACGATCCTACGAGCAGTACTTC.

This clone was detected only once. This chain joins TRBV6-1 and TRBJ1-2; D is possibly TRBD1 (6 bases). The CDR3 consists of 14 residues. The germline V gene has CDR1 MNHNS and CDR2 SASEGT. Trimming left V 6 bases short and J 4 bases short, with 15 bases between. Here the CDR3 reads CASRLGGGLYGYTF. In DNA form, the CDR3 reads TGTGCCAGCAGACTTGGCGGGGGCCTCTATGGCTACACCTTC.

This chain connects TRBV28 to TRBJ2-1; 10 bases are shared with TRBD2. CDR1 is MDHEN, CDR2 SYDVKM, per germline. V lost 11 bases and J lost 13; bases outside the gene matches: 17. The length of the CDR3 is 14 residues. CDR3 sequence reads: CAPKGKGPSGSQFF. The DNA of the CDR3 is TGTGCCCCGAAAGGGAAGGGCCCTAGCGGGAGTCAGTTCTTC.

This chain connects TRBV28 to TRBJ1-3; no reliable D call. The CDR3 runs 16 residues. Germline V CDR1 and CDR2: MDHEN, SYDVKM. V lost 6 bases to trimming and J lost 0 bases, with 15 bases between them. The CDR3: CASRYAGGLSGNTIYF. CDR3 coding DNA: TGTGCCAGCAGATACGCGGGTGGCCTCTCTGGAAACACCATATATTTT. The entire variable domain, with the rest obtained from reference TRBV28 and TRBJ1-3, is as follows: DVKVTQSSRYLVKRTGEKVFLECVQDMDHENMFWYRQDPGLGLRLIYFSYDVKMKEKGDIPEGYSVSREKKERFSLILESASTNQTSMYLCASRYAGGLSGNTIYFGEGSWLTVV.

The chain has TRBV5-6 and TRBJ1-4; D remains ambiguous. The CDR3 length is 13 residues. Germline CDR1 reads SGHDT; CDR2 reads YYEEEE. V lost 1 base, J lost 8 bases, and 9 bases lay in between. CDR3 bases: TGTGCCAGCAGCTTGAGTTTTAACGAAAAACTGTTTTTT. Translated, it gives CASSLSFNEKLFF.

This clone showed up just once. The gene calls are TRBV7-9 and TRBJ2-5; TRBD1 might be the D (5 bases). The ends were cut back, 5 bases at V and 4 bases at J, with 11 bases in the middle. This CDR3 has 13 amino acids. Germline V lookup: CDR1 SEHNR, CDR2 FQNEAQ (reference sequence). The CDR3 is CASSPLGRETQYF. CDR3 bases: TGTGCCAGCAGCCCCCTGGGGCGAGAGACCCAGTACTTC.